Here is one T cell receptor beta chain with its context. This sample is part of a study of T-cell memory formation after mild COVID-19. Trimming pared 1 base from V and 5 bases from J, leaving 11 bases between. Germline V gives CDR1 SGHAT, CDR2 FQNNGV. There are 14 residues in the CDR3. TCRdb reanalysed the 5' RACE reads using MiXCR and keeps one entry per CDR3 protein. Altogether around 500,000 distinct CDR3 sequences are present, around a sixth being singletons, with the ten largest covering over 9%. This receptor was taken from an adult woman who had mild COVID-19 (a few samples of this study predate the infection). Cell type and time point are not known. The rearrangement joins TRBV11-2 to TRBJ1-1; tentatively, D is TRBD1 (5 bases). Specimen: PBMCs or a T cell subset sorted from them (not recorded which). This CDR3 reads CASSLAGGETEAFF. For the CDR3, the DNA is TGTGCCAGCAGCTTAGCCGGGGGAGAGACTGAAGCTTTCTTT.